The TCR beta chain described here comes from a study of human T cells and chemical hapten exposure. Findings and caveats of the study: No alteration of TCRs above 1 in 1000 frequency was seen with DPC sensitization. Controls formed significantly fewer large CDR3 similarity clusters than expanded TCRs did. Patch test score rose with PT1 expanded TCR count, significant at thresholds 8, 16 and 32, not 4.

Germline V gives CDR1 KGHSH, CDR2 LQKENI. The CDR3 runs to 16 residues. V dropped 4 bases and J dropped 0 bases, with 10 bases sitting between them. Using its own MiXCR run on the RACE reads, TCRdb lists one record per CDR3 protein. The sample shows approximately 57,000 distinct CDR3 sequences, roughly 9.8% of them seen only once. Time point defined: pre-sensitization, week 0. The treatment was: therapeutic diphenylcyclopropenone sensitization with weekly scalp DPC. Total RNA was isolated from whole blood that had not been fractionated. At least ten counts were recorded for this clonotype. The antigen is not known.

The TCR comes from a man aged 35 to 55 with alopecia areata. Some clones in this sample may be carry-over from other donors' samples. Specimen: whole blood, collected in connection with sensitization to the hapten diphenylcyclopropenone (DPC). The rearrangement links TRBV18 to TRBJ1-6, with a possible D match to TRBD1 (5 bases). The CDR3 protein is CASSLDSDSYNSPLHF. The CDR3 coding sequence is TGTGCCAGCTCACTCGACAGTGACTCCTATAATTCACCCCTCCACTTT.